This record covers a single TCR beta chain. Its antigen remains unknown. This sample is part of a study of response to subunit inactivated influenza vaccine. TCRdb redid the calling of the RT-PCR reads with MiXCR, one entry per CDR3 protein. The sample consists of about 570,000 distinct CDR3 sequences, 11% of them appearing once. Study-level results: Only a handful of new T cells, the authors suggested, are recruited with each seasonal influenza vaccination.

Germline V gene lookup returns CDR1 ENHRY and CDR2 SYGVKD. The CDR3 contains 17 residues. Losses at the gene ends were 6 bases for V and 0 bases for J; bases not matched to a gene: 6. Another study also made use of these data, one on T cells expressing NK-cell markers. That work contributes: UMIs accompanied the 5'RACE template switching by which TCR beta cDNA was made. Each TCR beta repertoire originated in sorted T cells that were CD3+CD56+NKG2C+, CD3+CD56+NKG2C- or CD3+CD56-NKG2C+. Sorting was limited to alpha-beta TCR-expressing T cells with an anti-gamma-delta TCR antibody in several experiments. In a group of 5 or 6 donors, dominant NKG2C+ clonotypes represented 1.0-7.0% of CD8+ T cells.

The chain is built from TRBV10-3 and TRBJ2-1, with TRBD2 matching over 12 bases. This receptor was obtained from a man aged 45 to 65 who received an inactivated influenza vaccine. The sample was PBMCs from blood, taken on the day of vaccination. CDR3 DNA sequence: TGTGCCATCAGAGGACTAGCGGGGCCCGGCTCCTACAATGAGCAGTTCTTC. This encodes CAIRGLAGPGSYNEQFF.